Below are 32 T cell receptor beta chains sequenced from a single sample in a study of blood T cell repertoires in COVID-19. Sequencing used immunoSEQ multiplex PCR; TCRdb keeps in-frame clones, though not all of them. The sample consists of a few hundred thousand clones, around 85% of them appearing once. Sequenced input: PBMCs or T cells enriched from blood (not recorded which). These receptors all stem from a man aged 35-49 years who had recovered from COVID-19.

The V call is TRBV18, the J call TRBJ2-2; D uncertain. Trimming left V 0 bases short and J 0 bases short, with 2 bases between. Germline CDR1 KGHSH, CDR2 LQKENI. The CDR3 is made up of 14 amino acids. CDR3 DNA: TGTGCCAGCTCACCACCCTCGAACACCGGGGAGCTGTTTTTT. Protein: CASSPPSNTGELFF. The full variable domain, its missing parts supplied by reference TRBV18 and TRBJ2-2, is NAGVMQNPRHLVRRRGQEARLRCSPMKGHSHVYWYRQLPEEGLKFMVYLQKENIIDESGMPKERFSAEFPKEGPSILRIQQVVRGDSAAYFCASSPPSNTGELFFGEGSRLTVL.

V usage is TRBV2 and J usage is TRBJ2-4; TRBD2 aligns across 12 bases. This CDR3 spans 14 amino acids. The junction had 4 bases not matched to a gene; V was cut back by 10 bases and J by 3 bases. Looked up from germline, CDR1 is SNHLY and CDR2 is FYNNEI. For the CDR3, the DNA is TGTGCCATACTAGCGGGAGGACTCAAAAACATTCAGTACTTC. Encoded protein: CAILAGGLKNIQYF.

The rearrangement joins TRBV5-1 to TRBJ2-1; 7 bases match TRBD2. CDR1 and CDR2 from the germline V gene are SGHRS and YFSETQ. J lost 2 bases, V lost 0 bases, and 5 bases had no gene match. CDR3 size: 16 residues. CDR3 amino acids: CASSLEGTTTYNEQFF. As DNA, the CDR3 is TGCGCCAGCAGCTTGGAAGGGACTACAACCTACAATGAGCAGTTCTTC.

On this clone itself: Compared with germline, one end of the junction differs, possibly owing to a read error. The chain links TRBV19 to TRBJ2-7; D is perhaps TRBD1 (7 bases). Germline V gene data show CDR1 as LNHDA and CDR2 as SQIVND (reference sequence). The CDR3 is 14 amino acids. The chain's CDR3 is CVSSSQGGSYEQYF. Here the CDR3 DNA reads TGTGTCAGTAGCAGTCAGGGGGGATCCTACGAGCAGTACTTC.

The CDR3 nucleotides are TGTGCCAGCAGTTTATCAGGGGGCCCTGGAAACACCATATATTTT. Protein sequence: CASSLSGGPGNTIYF. The chain carries TRBV28 and TRBJ1-3, with 8 bases lining up with TRBD1. Germline-derived CDR1 and CDR2 are MDHEN and SYDVKM. The CDR3 loop spans 15 amino acids. J was trimmed by 2 bases and V by 1 base; bases with no gene match: 1.

J is TRBJ2-6 and V is TRBV30; no firm D call. This CDR3 has 14 residues. V dropped 0 bases and J dropped 4 bases, with 7 bases sitting between them. Germline lookup yields CDR1 GTSNPN and CDR2 SVGIG (reference sequence). The CDR3 here is CAWSVSTGANVLTF. CDR3 DNA sequence: TGTGCCTGGAGTGTCTCTACCGGGGCCAACGTCCTGACTTTC.

V is TRBV28 and J is TRBJ2-3; D not certain. Germline lookup yields CDR1 MDHEN and CDR2 SYDVKM. The V gene lost 7 bases and the J gene lost 0 bases, with 14 bases spanning the gap. This CDR3 contains 15 residues. The CDR3 DNA sequence: TGTGCCAGCATCTCATCGCGGTTCAGCACAGATACGCAGTATTTT. It yields the protein CASISSRFSTDTQYF.

The V and J genes are TRBV5-1 and TRBJ2-3, with no clear D. Trimming took off 1 base at V and 2 bases at J, with 5 bases between the two ends. The germline CDR1 and CDR2 sequences are SGHRS and YFSETQ. The CDR3 contains 13 residues. The CDR3 DNA follows: TGCGCCAGCAGCTTGCATCCCACAGATACGCAGTATTTT. Translated, it gives CASSLHPTDTQYF.

The chain combines TRBV10-3 with TRBJ2-7; D possibly corresponds to TRBD1 (5 bases). Germline CDR1 is ENHRY and CDR2 is SYGVKD. This CDR3 comprises 13 residues. Trimming removed 3 bases at V and 2 bases at J, with 8 bases between. The CDR3 reads CAISEAGPYEQYF. The CDR3 coding sequence is TGTGCCATCAGTGAAGCAGGGCCCTACGAGCAGTACTTC.

The CDR3: CASSELGRSPVAKNIQYF. The CDR3 DNA sequence: TGTGCCAGCAGTGAATTGGGGAGAAGCCCGGTAGCCAAAAACATTCAGTACTTC. The gene calls are TRBV2 and TRBJ2-4, with D possibly TRBD2 on 5 matching bases. V lost 2 bases, J lost 0 bases, and 17 bases lay in between. Germline CDR1 is SNHLY and CDR2 is FYNNEI. The CDR3 loop spans 18 amino acids.

This clone came up once. The V and J genes are TRBV19 and TRBJ2-1; D is undetermined. Between the trimmed V and J ends, which lost 8 bases and 8 bases, there was a span of 13 bases. CDR3 length: 12 residues. CDR1 and CDR2 from the germline V gene are LNHDA and SQIVND (reference sequence). The CDR3 protein is CASAGRSYEQFF. DNA of the CDR3: TGTGCCAGTGCCGGTAGATCGTATGAGCAGTTCTTC. The full variable domain, rest sourced from reference TRBV19 and TRBJ2-1, is DGGITQSPKYLFRKEGQNVTLSCEQNLNHDAMYWYRQDPGQGLRLIYYSQIVNDFQKGDIAEGYSVSREKKESFPLTVTSAQKNPTAFYLCASAGRSYEQFFGPGTRLTVL.

CDR3 loop: CASSPVGTAEAFF. Here the CDR3 DNA reads TGTGCCAGCAGCCCCGTGGGCACAGCTGAAGCTTTCTTT. The J gene is TRBJ1-1, the V gene TRBV6-5, with D unresolved. V lost 6 bases and J lost 6, with 14 bases in between. Germline V gene data show CDR1 as MNHEY and CDR2 as SVGAGI. The CDR3 contains 13 residues.

This chain connects TRBV30 to TRBJ1-4; D ambiguous. V was pared by 1 base and J by 4 bases, with 7 bases between. CDR3 length: 13 residues. Germline V CDR1 and CDR2: GTSNPN, SVGIG (reference sequence). Written as DNA, the CDR3 is TGTGCCTGGAGTGAGACTTTTAATGAAAAACTGTTTTTT. Translated, it gives CAWSETFNEKLFF.

This clone was seen just once. The chain carries TRBV6-5 and TRBJ1-6; no clear D. From germline, CDR1 is MNHEY and CDR2 SVGAGI. Between the trimmed V and J ends, which lost 2 bases and 7 bases, there was a span of 9 bases. The CDR3 is made up of 14 amino acids. Written as DNA, the CDR3 is TGTGCCAGCAGTTACAGGGAGGTGAATTCACCCCTCCACTTT. Protein: CASSYREVNSPLHF.

The chain combines TRBV7-6 with TRBJ2-7; 10 bases align to TRBD2. The CDR3 is 15 residues long. Per the germline V gene, CDR1 is SGHVS and CDR2 is FNYEAQ. The V gene end was trimmed by 2 bases and the J gene end by 3 bases; junction bases not matched to a gene: 4. The CDR3 spells CASSLILAGVYEQYF. Written as DNA, the CDR3 is TGTGCCAGCAGCTTAATTCTAGCGGGAGTCTACGAGCAGTACTTC.

V gene TRBV7-2 combines with J gene TRBJ1-1, with D perhaps matching TRBD1 (5 bases). Trimming cost V 5 bases and J 8 bases, with 18 bases left between them. The length of the CDR3 is 14 residues. The germline V gene has CDR1 SGHTA and CDR2 FQGNSA. The CDR3 nucleotides read TGTGCCAGCAGCCCCGACAGCGCCTACCGCGAAGCTTTCTTT. Residues: CASSPDSAYREAFF. Full variable domain (outside the CDR3, taken from reference TRBV7-2 and TRBJ1-1): GAGVSQSPSNKVTEKGKDVELRCDPISGHTALYWYRQSLGQGLEFLIYFQGNSAPDKSGLPSDRFSAERTGGSVSTLTIQRTQQEDSAVYLCASSPDSAYREAFFGQGTRLTVV.

J is TRBJ2-4 and V is TRBV9, with TRBD2 identical over 13 bases. The V gene end was trimmed by 4 bases and the J gene end by 9 bases; junction bases not matched to a gene: 10. This CDR3 is 16 amino acids long. Germline CDR1 reads SGDLS; CDR2 reads YYNGEE. The CDR3 protein is CASSPGLAGEFGIQYF. The CDR3 DNA is TGTGCCAGCAGCCCCGGACTAGCGGGAGAATTTGGCATTCAGTACTTC.

The chain recombines TRBV2 with TRBJ1-1; the match to TRBD1 covers 10 bases. CDR1 and CDR2 (germline): SNHLY, FYNNEI. This CDR3 is built from 15 residues. J was trimmed by 4 bases and V by 6 bases; bases with no gene match: 8. CDR3 nucleotides: TGTGCCAGCAGGCACTCAGGGACAGGGGTCACTGAAGCTTTCTTT. This gives the protein CASRHSGTGVTEAFF. Variable domain in full (rest from reference TRBV2 and TRBJ1-1): EPEVTQTPSHQVTQMGQEVILRCVPISNHLYFYWYRQILGQKVEFLVSFYNNEISEKSEIFDDQFSVERPDGSNFTLKIRSTKLEDSAMYFCASRHSGTGVTEAFFGQGTRLTVV.

The chain recombines TRBV5-4 with TRBJ1-6, with D unresolved. V was pared by 1 base and J by 7 bases, with 12 bases between. The V gene's germline CDR1 is SGHNT and CDR2 YYREEE (reference sequence). The CDR3 runs 15 residues. CDR3 sequence reads: CASSLWEISNSPLHF. The CDR3 DNA follows: TGTGCCAGCAGCTTGTGGGAGATATCGAATTCACCCCTCCACTTT.

The V and J genes are TRBV4-1 and TRBJ2-1; 8 nucleotides match TRBD2. The CDR3 loop spans 15 amino acids. The ends lost 5 bases at V and 0 bases at J; junction bases unmatched: 3. The germline V gene has CDR1 MGHRA and CDR2 YSYEKL. CDR3 in amino acids: CASSYSGNSYNEQFF. In nucleotides, the CDR3 is TGCGCCAGCAGCTATAGCGGGAACTCCTACAATGAGCAGTTCTTC.

The CDR3 protein is CASSLGGTGYEQYF. In DNA, the CDR3 is TGTGCCAGCAGCTTAGGAGGGACAGGCTACGAGCAGTACTTC. This chain connects TRBV7-6 to TRBJ2-7; 8 positions match TRBD1. Trimming took 1 base from V and 3 from J; bases not matched to a gene: 2. The V gene's germline CDR1 is SGHVS and CDR2 FNYEAQ. The CDR3 loop spans 14 amino acids.

The rearrangement links TRBV19 to TRBJ2-5, with 7 bases fitting TRBD1. The length of the CDR3 is 17 residues. Trimming removed 5 bases from V and 5 bases from J; junction bases left unmatched: 17. Germline V CDR1 and CDR2: LNHDA, SQIVND (reference sequence). DNA of the CDR3: TGTGCCAGTAGTCCGGGTGGCAGGGGGTTTGGTGGGGAGACCCAGTACTTC. Protein product: CASSPGGRGFGGETQYF.

The rearrangement links TRBV7-2 to TRBJ2-3; possible D gene TRBD2, 5 bases. The CDR3 is made up of 16 amino acids. The V end was cut by 4 bases, the J end by 2 bases, with 16 bases between. Per germline, CDR1 SGHTA and CDR2 FQGNSA. The CDR3 spells CASSSPRTPSTDTQYF. DNA of the CDR3: TGTGCCAGCAGCTCTCCTAGGACTCCCTCCACAGATACGCAGTATTTT.

CDR3 DNA sequence: TGTGCCAGCAGCTTCGACAGGGGGGTTGCGAATGAGCAGTTCTTC. Protein product: CASSFDRGVANEQFF. This chain joins TRBV7-2 and TRBJ2-1, with TRBD1 identical over 9 bases. The CDR3 covers 15 residues. J gave up 7 bases and V 3 bases, and 7 bases lay outside the gene matches. CDR1 and CDR2 from the germline V gene are SGHTA and FQGNSA.

The gene calls are TRBV4-3 and TRBJ2-7; 7 bases are shared with TRBD2. The CDR3 length is 14 residues. J lost 3 bases, V lost 0 bases, and 2 bases had no gene match. CDR1 is LGHNA, CDR2 YSLEER, per germline. The CDR3 region has the DNA TGCGCCAGCAGCCAAGATCGCGGGAGCTACGAGCAGTACTTC. Protein: CASSQDRGSYEQYF.

The CDR3 sequence: CASSWEEHYGYTF. The CDR3 DNA sequence: TGTGCCAGCAGTTGGGAGGAACACTATGGCTACACCTTC. V is TRBV6-2 or TRBV6-3 and J is TRBJ1-2; no clear D. Trimming removed 4 bases at V and 3 bases at J, with 9 bases between. The CDR3 spans 13 residues. CDR1 and CDR2 from the germline V gene are MNHEY and SVGEGT.

The genes are TRBV7-2 and TRBJ1-6; no definite D call. CDR3 size: 13 residues. Germline loops: CDR1 SGHTA, CDR2 FQGNSA. Trimming left V 1 base short and J 6 bases short, with 4 bases between. The CDR3 DNA follows: TGTGCCAGCAGCTTAGGCAGTAATTCACCCCTCCACTTT. This translates into CASSLGSNSPLHF.

This chain joins TRBV4-1 and TRBJ2-6, with D tentatively TRBD1 (6 bases). The length of the CDR3 is 18 residues. Germline V CDR1 and CDR2: MGHRA, YSYEKL. V lost 0 bases, J lost 1 base, and 13 bases lay in between. The CDR3 here is CASSQDYPQGSGANVLTF. The CDR3 nucleotides read TGCGCCAGCAGCCAAGACTATCCCCAGGGGTCTGGGGCCAACGTCCTGACTTTC.

The rearrangement links TRBV12-3 or TRBV12-4 to TRBJ2-2; tentatively, D is TRBD1 (7 bases). CDR3 length equals 13 residues. V was shortened by 3 bases and J by 6 bases, with 8 bases between the two germline ends. CDR3 sequence (DNA): TGTGCCAGCAGTTTCAGGGGGGCCGGGGAGCTGTTTTTT. This gives the protein CASSFRGAGELFF.

This chain links TRBV7-9 with TRBJ1-3; D remains unclear. Between the trimmed V and J ends, which lost 2 bases and 0 bases, there was a span of 14 bases. The germline CDR1 and CDR2 sequences are SEHNR and FQNEAQ (reference sequence). The CDR3 extends over 17 amino acids. This CDR3 reads CASSLYPKPGSGNTIYF. The CDR3 DNA reads TGTGCCAGCAGCTTATATCCCAAGCCGGGCTCTGGAAACACCATATATTTT.

The chain carries TRBV28 and TRBJ2-7; D possibly corresponds to TRBD2 (5 bases). V dropped 6 bases and J dropped 0 bases, with 9 bases sitting between them. The CDR3 has 13 amino acids. The germline CDR1 and CDR2 sequences are MDHEN and SYDVKM. Here the CDR3 reads CASRPGVSYEQYF. CDR3 coding DNA: TGTGCCAGCAGACCCGGGGTCTCCTACGAGCAGTACTTC.

The rearrangement joins TRBV5-6 to TRBJ2-1; no definite D call. With 1 base removed from V and 5 bases from J, the gap between germline ends came to 7 bases. Germline V gene sequence: CDR1 SGHDT, CDR2 YYEEEE. The length of the CDR3 is 13 residues. CDR3 in DNA: TGTGCCAGCAGCTTGCAGATAAACAATGAGCAGTTCTTC. Its translation: CASSLQINNEQFF.